This T cell receptor (beta chain) was identified in a study of control samples from healthy donors and cancer patients. The CDR3 runs 15 residues. Germline CDR1 MDHEN, CDR2 SYDVKM. Trimming pared 5 bases from V and 2 bases from J, leaving 13 bases between. In its sample, this clone was seen once. Generated by immunoSEQ multiplex PCR, the TCRdb table keeps only in-frame clones and is missing some. Counted here are some 89,000 clones, more than 75% occurring once; the ten biggest clones make up more than 20%. The source is a man aged 30 to 39 in good health. Sequenced material: blood. V gene TRBV28 combines with J gene TRBJ1-5; possible D gene TRBD1, 5 bases. The CDR3 loop reads CASSPGTRGNQPQHF. CDR3 DNA sequence: TGTGCCAGCAGTCCCGGGACCCGGGGCAATCAGCCCCAGCATTTT.